The 19 T cell receptor beta chains given below trace back to one sample, sequenced in a study of T cell changes during pregnancy in multiple sclerosis. The protocol was immunoSEQ multiplex PCR, while the TCRdb copy is restricted to in-frame clones and leaves out a portion. The table records tens of thousands of clones, approximately 92% of them present only once. Sequenced here: CD4+ T cells from peripheral blood mononuclear cells, sampled before pregnancy. The receptors here all came from a female donor with multiple sclerosis, enrolled in a pregnancy study.

J is TRBJ2-2 and V is TRBV15, with 7 positions matching TRBD1. V lost 5 bases, J lost 0 bases, and 6 bases stayed unmatched. CDR1 is LNHNV and CDR2 is YYDKDF in the germline V gene (reference sequence). CDR3 length: 16 amino acids. The chain's CDR3 is CATSSRTGANTGELFF. The CDR3 DNA follows: TGTGCCACCAGCTCCCGGACAGGAGCGAACACCGGGGAGCTGTTTTTT. Drawing the rest from reference TRBV15 and TRBJ2-2, the complete variable domain is DAMVIQNPRYQVTQFGKPVTLSCSQTLNHNVMYWYQQKSSQAPKLLFHYYDKDFNNEADTPDNFQSRRPNTSFCFLDIRSPGLGDTAMYLCATSSRTGANTGELFFGEGSRLTVL.

Here the CDR3 DNA reads TGTGCCAGCTCTCCCTTCCTTTGGGGACAGGGGTCGATTAACACTGAAGCTTTCTTT. Translation: CASSPFLWGQGSINTEAFF. The rearrangement joins TRBV18 to TRBJ1-1; 10 bases match TRBD1. J gave up 2 bases and V 6 bases, and 18 bases lay outside the gene matches. The CDR3 has 19 amino acids. Germline loops: CDR1 KGHSH, CDR2 LQKENI.

The rearrangement uses TRBV28 and TRBJ2-3, with D possibly matching TRBD2 (6 bases). V was pared by 5 bases and J by 2 bases, with 17 bases between. Germline V gene lookup returns CDR1 MDHEN and CDR2 SYDVKM. CDR3 length: 16 residues. The CDR3 DNA follows: TGTGCCAGCAGTCCCACCGGGAGAAGCGACACAGATACGCAGTATTTT. It yields the protein CASSPTGRSDTDTQYF.

V gene TRBV30 combines with J gene TRBJ2-7, with 7 nucleotides matching TRBD2. Unmatched junction bases numbered 5, after V lost 6 bases and J lost 3 bases. CDR3 length: 12 amino acids. Germline values: CDR1 GTSNPN, CDR2 SVGIG (reference sequence). CDR3 sequence: CACSRTSYEQYF. The DNA of the CDR3 is TGTGCCTGCTCTAGGACTAGCTACGAGCAGTACTTC.

This chain connects TRBV11-2 to TRBJ2-1; the D gene is possibly TRBD2 (6 bases). The CDR3 consists of 14 residues. V was cut by 5 bases and J by 2 bases, with 10 bases left in between. Looked up from germline, CDR1 is SGHAT and CDR2 is FQNNGV. In DNA form, the CDR3 reads TGTGCCAGCAGCCGCGGGGTGGCCTACAATGAGCAGTTCTTC. Its translation is CASSRGVAYNEQFF.

This chain uses TRBV28 with TRBJ2-7; 10 bases match TRBD1. Germline V gives CDR1 MDHEN, CDR2 SYDVKM. The CDR3 runs to 15 residues. The V segment lost 5 bases and the J segment 4 bases; nucleotides outside the gene matches: 8. The CDR3 DNA reads as TGTGCCAGCAGTCCCTCGGGACAGGGGTTTTACGAGCAGTACTTC. It translates to CASSPSGQGFYEQYF.

The chain uses TRBV11-2 and TRBJ2-1; 10 bases line up with TRBD2. The germline V gene encodes CDR1 SGHAT and CDR2 FQNNGV. The J segment lost 9 bases and the V segment lost 5 bases, leaving 13 bases of the junction unmatched. CDR3 length: 16 residues. CDR3 in DNA: TGTGCCAGCAGCCCCCTGTTAGCGGGAGGAGGAGGTGAGCAGTTCTTC. Amino acids: CASSPLLAGGGGEQFF.

This clone is a singleton in its sample. The chain joins TRBV2 to TRBJ1-4; D may be TRBD1 (5 bases). Germline assignment: CDR1 SNHLY and CDR2 FYNNEI. This CDR3 spans 16 amino acids. With 6 bases removed from V and 8 bases from J, the gap between germline ends came to 22 bases. The CDR3 sequence: CASSRMVMTETEKLFF. CDR3 nucleotides: TGTGCCAGCAGCCGCATGGTGATGACAGAAACCGAAAAACTGTTTTTT.

V usage is TRBV2 and J usage is TRBJ1-2; 8 positions agree with TRBD1. V trimming: 11 bases; J trimming: 8 bases; junction bases outside the gene matches: 13. Germline-derived CDR1 and CDR2 are SNHLY and FYNNEI. The CDR3 length is 13 residues. The CDR3 bases are TGTGCCGGACAATACCAGGGGGCACAAGGCTACACCTTC. Translation: CAGQYQGAQGYTF.

The J gene is TRBJ1-2, the V gene TRBV9; 7 nucleotides match TRBD1. Germline CDR1 reads SGDLS; CDR2 reads YYNGEE. V lost 0 bases to trimming and J lost 5 bases; unmatched junction nucleotides: 1. This CDR3 comprises 13 residues. The DNA of the CDR3 is TGTGCCAGCAGCGTAGCACAGGGGTATGGCTACACCTTC. Its protein product is CASSVAQGYGYTF.

V and J are TRBV7-2 and TRBJ1-1, with TRBD1 as a possible D gene (5 bases). The ends were cut back, 0 bases at V and 3 bases at J, with 8 bases in the middle. CDR3 length: 14 amino acids. Germline V lookup: CDR1 SGHTA, CDR2 FQGNSA. CDR3 loop: CASSLASRDTEAFF. The CDR3 region has the DNA TGTGCCAGCAGCTTAGCGTCCAGGGACACTGAAGCTTTCTTT.

The genes are TRBV5-1 and TRBJ1-4; D is perhaps TRBD1 (5 bases). Between the trimmed V and J ends, which lost 4 bases and 8 bases, there was a span of 18 bases. The CDR3 extends over 15 amino acids. Germline V gene data show CDR1 as SGHRS and CDR2 as YFSETQ. The CDR3 protein is CASSVTGTRGEKLFF. CDR3 in DNA: TGCGCCAGCAGCGTGACCGGGACTAGGGGCGAAAAACTGTTTTTT.

The chain links TRBV28 to TRBJ1-4; 8 bases match TRBD1. The CDR3 loop spans 15 amino acids. The V and J ends lost 5 bases and 8 bases, in that order; junction bases with no gene match: 10. Germline loops: CDR1 MDHEN, CDR2 SYDVKM. The CDR3 sequence is CASSRIGTGGEKLFF. The CDR3 DNA is TGTGCCAGCAGTAGAATCGGGACAGGAGGCGAAAAACTGTTTTTT.

The rearrangement uses TRBV19 and TRBJ2-3, with D perhaps matching TRBD1 (6 bases). The V gene's germline CDR1 is LNHDA and CDR2 SQIVND (reference sequence). The V gene lost 7 bases and the J gene lost 3 bases, with 11 bases spanning the gap. The CDR3 contains 13 residues. In nucleotides, the CDR3 is TGTGCCAGTAAGGTCCAGGGGACAGATACGCAGTATTTT. Amino acid sequence: CASKVQGTDTQYF. The whole variable domain, filled in from reference TRBV19 and TRBJ2-3, reads DGGITQSPKYLFRKEGQNVTLSCEQNLNHDAMYWYRQDPGQGLRLIYYSQIVNDFQKGDIAEGYSVSREKKESFPLTVTSAQKNPTAFYLCASKVQGTDTQYFGPGTRLTVL.

This sequence joins TRBV19 and TRBJ1-1, with D possibly matching TRBD1 (5 bases). V gave up 2 bases and J gave up 4 bases, with 17 bases separating them. The CDR3 sequence is 16 residues long. Germline CDR1 LNHDA, CDR2 SQIVND (reference sequence). The CDR3: CASSIYGGLAITEAFF. The CDR3 region has the DNA TGTGCCAGTAGTATATATGGGGGACTGGCGATCACTGAAGCTTTCTTT.

The V call is TRBV2, the J call TRBJ2-3; 9 bases line up with TRBD1. Trimming cost V 5 bases and J 1 base; bases outside gene matches: 16. Germline assignment: CDR1 SNHLY and CDR2 FYNNEI. The CDR3 is 19 amino acids. The CDR3, as DNA: TGTGCCAGCAGTAACATGGGGGGGACAGGGCGATCCCGCACAGATACGCAGTATTTT. This encodes CASSNMGGTGRSRTDTQYF.

This sequence joins TRBV11-2 and TRBJ2-7, with D tentatively TRBD2 (6 bases). CDR3 size: 17 residues. Trimming pared 5 bases from V and 0 bases from J, leaving 20 bases between. The V gene's germline CDR1 is SGHAT and CDR2 FQNNGV. In DNA, the CDR3 is TGTGCCAGCAGCAAAATCCGGGACTTAGATAGCTCCTACGAGCAGTACTTC. This sequence encodes CASSKIRDLDSSYEQYF.

V is TRBV7-9 and J is TRBJ2-3; possibly TRBD2 for D (6 bases). The CDR3 length is 14 residues. Trimming removed 5 bases from V and 8 bases from J, with 17 bases in between. Germline V gene lookup returns CDR1 SEHNR and CDR2 FQNEAQ (reference sequence). The CDR3: CASSLDWPRGTQYF. The CDR3 DNA reads TGTGCCAGCAGCCTGGACTGGCCGCGGGGTACGCAGTATTTT.

This sequence joins TRBV20-1 and TRBJ1-1, with D perhaps TRBD1 (5 bases). Per germline, CDR1 DFQATT and CDR2 SNEGSKA (reference sequence). The CDR3 is 10 residues long. DNA of the CDR3: TGCAGGGGGGGTATTACTGAAGCTTTCTTT. It is translated as CRGGITEAFF.